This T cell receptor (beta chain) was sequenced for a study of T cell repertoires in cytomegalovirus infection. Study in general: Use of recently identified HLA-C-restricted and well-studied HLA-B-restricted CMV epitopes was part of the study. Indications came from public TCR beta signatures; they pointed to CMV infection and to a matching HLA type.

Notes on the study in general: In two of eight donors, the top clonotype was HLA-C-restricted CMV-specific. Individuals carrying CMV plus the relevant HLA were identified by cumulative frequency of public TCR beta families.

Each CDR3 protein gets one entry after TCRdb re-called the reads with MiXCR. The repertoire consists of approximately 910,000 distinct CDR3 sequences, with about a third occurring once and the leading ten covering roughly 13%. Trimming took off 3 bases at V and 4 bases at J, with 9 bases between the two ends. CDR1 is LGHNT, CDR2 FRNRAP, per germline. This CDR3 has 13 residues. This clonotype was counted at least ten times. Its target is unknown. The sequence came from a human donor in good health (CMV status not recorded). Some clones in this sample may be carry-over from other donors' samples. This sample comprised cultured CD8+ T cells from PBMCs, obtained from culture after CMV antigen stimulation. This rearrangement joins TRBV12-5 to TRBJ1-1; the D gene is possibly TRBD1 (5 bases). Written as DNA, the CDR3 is TGTGCTAGTGGTTTCTCAGGGACCACTGAAGCTTTCTTT. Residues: CASGFSGTTEAFF.